The 14 T cell receptor beta chains below were found in one sample sequenced in a study of blood T cell repertoires in COVID-19. Some clones are missing from TCRdb's copy, which holds only in-frame ones; the method was immunoSEQ multiplex PCR. The sample records tens of thousands of clones, 65% to 85% being singletons. Sequencing used peripheral blood. The receptors were gathered from a man aged 55 to 70 with active or convalescent COVID-19.

The chain employs TRBV4-3 and TRBJ2-4, with 9 bases identical to TRBD2. J gave up 0 bases and V 1 base, and 10 bases lay outside the gene matches. Germline values: CDR1 LGHNA, CDR2 YSLEER. This CDR3 has 19 amino acids. The CDR3 DNA reads TGCGCCAGCAGCCAAGGGCTAGCGGGGAGCTCCCTAGCCAAAAACATTCAGTACTTC. This codes for CASSQGLAGSSLAKNIQYF.

The V gene is TRBV7-8, the J gene TRBJ1-1, with 9 bases matching TRBD1. CDR3 length equals 15 residues. J was trimmed by 6 bases and V by 1 base; bases with no gene match: 6. Germline V gene data show CDR1 as SGHVS and CDR2 as FQNEAQ. The DNA of the CDR3 is TGTGCCAGCAGCTTAGTACAGGGGGCTACGGCTGAAGCTTTCTTT. Protein product: CASSLVQGATAEAFF. Variable domain in full (rest from reference TRBV7-8 and TRBJ1-1): GAGVSQSPRYKVAKRGQDVALRCDPISGHVSLFWYQQALGQGPEFLTYFQNEAQLDKSGLPSDRFFAERPEGSVSTLKIQRTQQEDSAVYLCASSLVQGATAEAFFGQGTRLTVV.

This clone was recorded once. V usage is TRBV6-5 and J usage is TRBJ2-2; 12 nucleotides line up with TRBD1. This CDR3 is built from 13 residues. The J segment lost 6 bases and the V segment lost 9 bases, leaving 2 bases of the junction unmatched. Per germline, CDR1 MNHEY and CDR2 SVGAGI. CDR3 in amino acids: CASWDRGPGELFF. In nucleotides, the CDR3 is TGTGCCAGTTGGGACAGGGGGCCCGGGGAGCTGTTTTTT.

This chain links TRBV15 with TRBJ2-7, with 10 bases that match TRBD1. J gave up 5 bases and V 5 bases, and 9 bases lay outside the gene matches. Germline loops: CDR1 LNHNV, CDR2 YYDKDF (reference sequence). The CDR3 totals 15 residues. The CDR3 reads CATSPPGQGSHEQYF. The CDR3 coding sequence is TGTGCCACCAGCCCCCCGGGACAGGGGAGCCACGAGCAGTACTTC.

J is TRBJ2-4 and V is TRBV6-1; 7 positions agree with TRBD1. The CDR3 sequence is 17 residues long. The V and J ends lost 0 bases and 0 bases, in that order; junction bases with no gene match: 5. Germline lookup yields CDR1 MNHNS and CDR2 SASEGT. The CDR3 DNA follows: TGTGCCAGCAGTGAAGCGCACAGGGGTATAGCCAAAAACATTCAGTACTTC. It encodes CASSEAHRGIAKNIQYF.

This clone was counted a single time. The chain employs TRBV9 and TRBJ1-2; TRBD1 aligns across 9 bases. V trimming: 4 bases; J trimming: 6 bases; junction bases outside the gene matches: 10. Per the germline V gene, CDR1 is SGDLS and CDR2 is YYNGEE. The CDR3 runs to 15 residues. The CDR3 protein is CASSSSRDRVDGYTF. CDR3 in DNA: TGTGCCAGCAGCTCAAGCCGGGACAGGGTCGATGGCTACACCTTC. Complete variable domain (other parts from reference TRBV9 and TRBJ1-2): DSGVTQTPKHLITATGQRVTLRCSPRSGDLSVYWYQQSLDQGLQFLIQYYNGEERAKGNILERFSAQQFPDLHSELNLSSLELGDSALYFCASSSSRDRVDGYTFGSGTRLTVV.

The CDR3 DNA reads TGTGCCAGCAGCTCACCGGGACAGGGAGACACTGAAGCTTTCTTT. Encoded protein: CASSSPGQGDTEAFF. The rearrangement links TRBV7-2 to TRBJ1-1; 9 bases fit TRBD1. Germline loops: CDR1 SGHTA, CDR2 FQGNSA. V lost 4 bases and J lost 3; bases outside the gene matches: 6. This CDR3 is 15 amino acids long. Full variable domain (missing parts from reference TRBV7-2 and TRBJ1-1): GAGVSQSPSNKVTEKGKDVELRCDPISGHTALYWYRQSLGQGLEFLIYFQGNSAPDKSGLPSDRFSAERTGGSVSTLTIQRTQQEDSAVYLCASSSPGQGDTEAFFGQGTRLTVV.

The CDR3 sequence is CASSFPGLAGALTDTQYF. The DNA for the CDR3 is TGTGCCAGCAGCTTTCCGGGACTAGCGGGGGCCCTCACTGATACGCAGTATTTT. The chain joins TRBV7-9 to TRBJ2-3; 14 positions match TRBD2. In germline, CDR1 is SEHNR, CDR2 FQNEAQ (reference sequence). V lost 3 bases to trimming and J lost 6 bases; unmatched junction nucleotides: 11. The CDR3 consists of 18 residues.

This chain links TRBV9 with TRBJ2-7; no clear D. V gave up 3 bases and J gave up 2 bases, with 18 bases separating them. The CDR3 extends over 16 amino acids. Per germline, CDR1 SGDLS and CDR2 YYNGEE. CDR3 DNA sequence: TGTGCCAGCAGCGCCTTCGGCGGCTCCCTCCCCTACGAGCAGTACTTC. Amino acids: CASSAFGGSLPYEQYF.

The gene calls are TRBV7-2 and TRBJ2-1; 11 bases map to TRBD2. The CDR3 is 16 residues long. The V and J ends lost 5 bases and 8 bases, in that order; junction bases with no gene match: 11. CDR1 and CDR2 from the germline V gene are SGHTA and FQGNSA. CDR3 bases: TGTGCCAGCAGCCCTGAGTCTAGCGGGGGGTGGGATGAGCAGTTCTTC. It translates to CASSPESSGGWDEQFF.

The rearrangement links TRBV25-1 to TRBJ1-2; D uncertain. Trimming stripped 9 bases from V and 1 base from J, with 21 bases between. The CDR3 is 16 residues long. The V gene's germline CDR1 is MGHDK and CDR2 SYGVNS. In nucleotides, the CDR3 is TGTGCCAGTAAACCGGGGTCCGACGCTGGTAACTATGGCTACACCTTC. Its protein product is CASKPGSDAGNYGYTF.

The V and J genes are TRBV5-6 and TRBJ2-5; no firm D call. Trimming shortened V by 1 base and J by 2 bases, and 3 bases separated the two germline ends. Germline CDR1 and CDR2: SGHDT and YYEEEE. The CDR3 loop spans 12 amino acids. This CDR3 reads CASSLQQETQYF. The CDR3 nucleotides are TGTGCCAGCAGCTTGCAGCAAGAGACCCAGTACTTC.

The V call is TRBV9, the J call TRBJ2-2, with 8 bases matching TRBD1. Germline V lookup: CDR1 SGDLS, CDR2 YYNGEE. This CDR3 comprises 14 residues. The V gene end was trimmed by 5 bases and the J gene end by 4 bases; junction bases not matched to a gene: 4. The CDR3 loop reads CASRRTGSTGELFF. The CDR3 nucleotides are TGTGCCAGCAGGAGGACAGGGTCCACCGGGGAGCTGTTTTTT.

The chain carries TRBV3-1 (or the pseudogene TRBV3-2) and TRBJ2-4, with TRBD1 matching over 9 bases. V shed 4 bases and J 6 bases; nucleotides not matched to a gene: 10. Per germline, CDR1 LGHDT and CDR2 YNNKEL (reference sequence). The CDR3 has 16 amino acids. This CDR3 reads CASSRSDRGKGNIQYF. Written as DNA, the CDR3 is TGTGCCAGCAGCCGCAGCGACAGGGGGAAAGGAAACATTCAGTACTTC.